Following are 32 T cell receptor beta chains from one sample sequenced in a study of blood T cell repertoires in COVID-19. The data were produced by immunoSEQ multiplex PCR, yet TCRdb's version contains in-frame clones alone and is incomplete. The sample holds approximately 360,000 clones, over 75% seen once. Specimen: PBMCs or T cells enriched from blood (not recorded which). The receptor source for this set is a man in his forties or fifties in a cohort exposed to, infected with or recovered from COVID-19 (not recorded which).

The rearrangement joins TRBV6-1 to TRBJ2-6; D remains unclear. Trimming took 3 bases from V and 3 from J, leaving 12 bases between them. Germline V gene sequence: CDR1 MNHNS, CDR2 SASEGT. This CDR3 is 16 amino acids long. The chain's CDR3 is CASSDPRIRGANVLTF. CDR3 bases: TGTGCCAGCAGTGATCCGAGAATCCGTGGGGCCAACGTCCTGACTTTC.

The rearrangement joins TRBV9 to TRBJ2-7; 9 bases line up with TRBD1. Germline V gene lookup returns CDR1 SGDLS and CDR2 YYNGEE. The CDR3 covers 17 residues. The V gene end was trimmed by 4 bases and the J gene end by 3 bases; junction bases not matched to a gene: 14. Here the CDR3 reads CASSLQSGTGTNYEQYF. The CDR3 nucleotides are TGTGCCAGCAGCCTCCAGAGCGGGACAGGGACCAACTACGAGCAGTACTTC.

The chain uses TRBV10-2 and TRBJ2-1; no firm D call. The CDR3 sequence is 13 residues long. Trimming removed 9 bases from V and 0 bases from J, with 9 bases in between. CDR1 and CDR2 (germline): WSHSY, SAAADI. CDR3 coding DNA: TGCGCCAGTATAGATAGCTCCTACAATGAGCAGTTCTTC. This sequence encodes CASIDSSYNEQFF.

This CDR3 reads CASSSKGVGGYTF. The CDR3 DNA follows: TGTGCCAGCAGCTCGAAGGGGGTGGGTGGCTACACCTTC. This rearrangement joins TRBV13 to TRBJ1-2, with D perhaps matching TRBD1 (6 bases). V was pared by 4 bases and J by 7 bases, with 13 bases between. The CDR3 is 13 residues long. Germline CDR1 PRHDT, CDR2 FYEKMQ (reference sequence).

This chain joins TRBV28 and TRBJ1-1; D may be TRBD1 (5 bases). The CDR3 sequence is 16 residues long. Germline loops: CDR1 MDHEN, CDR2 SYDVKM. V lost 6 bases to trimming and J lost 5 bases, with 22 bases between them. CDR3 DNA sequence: TGTGCCAGCAGCCAGGGCGGGGGGATTGGTTTTACTGAAGCTTTCTTT. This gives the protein CASSQGGGIGFTEAFF.

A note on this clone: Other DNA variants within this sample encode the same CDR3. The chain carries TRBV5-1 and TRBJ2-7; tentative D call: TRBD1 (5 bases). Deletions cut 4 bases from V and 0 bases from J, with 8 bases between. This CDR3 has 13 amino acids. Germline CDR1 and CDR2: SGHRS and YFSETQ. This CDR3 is CASSPDSSYEQYF. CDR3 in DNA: TGCGCCAGCAGCCCAGACAGCTCCTACGAGCAGTACTTC.

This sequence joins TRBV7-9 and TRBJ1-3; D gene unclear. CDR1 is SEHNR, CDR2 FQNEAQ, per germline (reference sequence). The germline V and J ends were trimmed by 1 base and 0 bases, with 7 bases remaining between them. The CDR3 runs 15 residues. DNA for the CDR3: TGTGCCAGCAGCTTAGGAGGAAACTCTGGAAACACCATATATTTT. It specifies CASSLGGNSGNTIYF. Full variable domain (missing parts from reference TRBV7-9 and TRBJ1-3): DTGVSQNPRHKITKRGQNVTFRCDPISEHNRLYWYRQTLGQGPEFLTYFQNEAQLEKSRLLSDRFSAERPKGSFSTLEIQRTEQGDSAMYLCASSLGGNSGNTIYFGEGSWLTVV.

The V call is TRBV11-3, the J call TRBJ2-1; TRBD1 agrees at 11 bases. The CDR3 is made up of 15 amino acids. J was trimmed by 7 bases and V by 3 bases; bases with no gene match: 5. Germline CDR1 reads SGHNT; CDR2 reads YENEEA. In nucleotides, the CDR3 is TGTGCCAGCAGCTTGGGACAGGGGGGATTTAATGAGCAGTTCTTC. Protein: CASSLGQGGFNEQFF.

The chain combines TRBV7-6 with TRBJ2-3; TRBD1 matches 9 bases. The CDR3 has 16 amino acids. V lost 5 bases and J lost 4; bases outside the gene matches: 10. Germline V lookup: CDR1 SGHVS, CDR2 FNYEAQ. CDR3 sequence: CASSPKQGAESDTQYF. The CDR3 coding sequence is TGTGCCAGCAGCCCCAAACAGGGGGCAGAATCAGATACGCAGTATTTT. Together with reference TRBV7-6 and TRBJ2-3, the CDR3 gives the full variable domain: GAGVSQSPRYKVTKRGQDVALRCDPISGHVSLYWYRQALGQGPEFLTYFNYEAQQDKSGLPNDRFSAERPEGSISTLTIQRTEQRDSAMYRCASSPKQGAESDTQYFGPGTRLTVL.

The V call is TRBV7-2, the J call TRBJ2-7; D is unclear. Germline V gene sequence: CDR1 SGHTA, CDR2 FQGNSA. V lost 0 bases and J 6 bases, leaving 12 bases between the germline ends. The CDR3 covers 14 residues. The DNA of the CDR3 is TGTGCCAGCAGCTTAGCGACTCGGTCCGGCGAGCAGTACTTC. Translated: CASSLATRSGEQYF.

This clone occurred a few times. DNA for the CDR3: TGTGCCAGCAGTTTAGAGGGACTATTTTTTAATGAAAAACTGTTTTTT. Translating it yields CASSLEGLFFNEKLFF. The J gene is TRBJ1-4, the V gene TRBV28; D might be TRBD1 (5 bases). CDR1 is MDHEN and CDR2 is SYDVKM in the germline V gene. Trimming took 2 bases from V and 4 from J, leaving 14 bases between them. The CDR3 extends over 16 amino acids.

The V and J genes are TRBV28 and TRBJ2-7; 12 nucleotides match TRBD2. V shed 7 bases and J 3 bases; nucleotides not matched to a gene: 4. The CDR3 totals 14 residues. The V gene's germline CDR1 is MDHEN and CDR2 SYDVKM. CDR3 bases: TGTGCCAGCATAGGACTAGCGGGACTCTACGAGCAGTACTTC. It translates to CASIGLAGLYEQYF. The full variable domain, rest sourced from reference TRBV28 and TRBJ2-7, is DVKVTQSSRYLVKRTGEKVFLECVQDMDHENMFWYRQDPGLGLRLIYFSYDVKMKEKGDIPEGYSVSREKKERFSLILESASTNQTSMYLCASIGLAGLYEQYFGPGTRLTVT.

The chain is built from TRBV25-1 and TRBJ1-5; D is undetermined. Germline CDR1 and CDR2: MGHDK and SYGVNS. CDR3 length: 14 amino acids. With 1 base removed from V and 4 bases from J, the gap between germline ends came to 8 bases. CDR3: CASSESISNQPQHF. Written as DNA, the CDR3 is TGTGCCAGCAGTGAATCGATCAGTAATCAGCCCCAGCATTTT.

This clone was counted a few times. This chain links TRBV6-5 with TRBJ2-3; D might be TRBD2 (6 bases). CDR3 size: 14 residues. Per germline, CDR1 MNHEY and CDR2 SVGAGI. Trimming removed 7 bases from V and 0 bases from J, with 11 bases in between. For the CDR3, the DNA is TGTGCCAGCAACCCAGGGACTAGCACAGATACGCAGTATTTT. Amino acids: CASNPGTSTDTQYF.

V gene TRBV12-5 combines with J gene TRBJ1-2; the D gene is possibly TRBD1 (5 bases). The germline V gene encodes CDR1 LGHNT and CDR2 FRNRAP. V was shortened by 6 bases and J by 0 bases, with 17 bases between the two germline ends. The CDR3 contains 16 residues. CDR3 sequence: CASGSPGRTTNYGYTF. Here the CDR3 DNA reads TGTGCTAGTGGGTCACCGGGACGGACTACTAACTATGGCTACACCTTC.

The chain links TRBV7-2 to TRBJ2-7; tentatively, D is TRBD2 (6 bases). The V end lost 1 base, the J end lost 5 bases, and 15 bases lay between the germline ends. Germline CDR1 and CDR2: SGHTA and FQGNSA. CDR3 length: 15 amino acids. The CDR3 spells CASSLGVRGGDEQYF. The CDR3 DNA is TGTGCCAGCAGCTTAGGAGTGCGGGGTGGAGACGAGCAGTACTTC.

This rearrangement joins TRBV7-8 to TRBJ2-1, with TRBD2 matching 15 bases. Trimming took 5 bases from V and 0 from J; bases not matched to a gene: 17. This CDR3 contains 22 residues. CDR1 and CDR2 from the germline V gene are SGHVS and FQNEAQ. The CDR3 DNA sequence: TGTGCCAGCAGCCCAGGACGAATACCGGGACTAGCGGGAGGTAGCTCCTACAATGAGCAGTTCTTC. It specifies CASSPGRIPGLAGGSSYNEQFF.

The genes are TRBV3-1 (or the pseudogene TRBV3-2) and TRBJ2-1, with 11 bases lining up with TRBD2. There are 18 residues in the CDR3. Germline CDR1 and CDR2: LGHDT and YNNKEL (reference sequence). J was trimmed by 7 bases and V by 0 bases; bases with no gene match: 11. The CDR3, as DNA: TGTGCCAGCAGCCAAGATTTGGGACTAGCGGTAGCTGGAAATGAGCAGTTCTTC. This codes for CASSQDLGLAVAGNEQFF.

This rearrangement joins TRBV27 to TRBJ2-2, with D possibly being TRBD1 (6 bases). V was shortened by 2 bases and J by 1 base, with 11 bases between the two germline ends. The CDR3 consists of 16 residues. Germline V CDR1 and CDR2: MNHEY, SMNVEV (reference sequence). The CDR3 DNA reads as TGTGCCAGCAGTTTAACTGCGACAGGGAACACCGGGGAGCTGTTTTTT. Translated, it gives CASSLTATGNTGELFF.

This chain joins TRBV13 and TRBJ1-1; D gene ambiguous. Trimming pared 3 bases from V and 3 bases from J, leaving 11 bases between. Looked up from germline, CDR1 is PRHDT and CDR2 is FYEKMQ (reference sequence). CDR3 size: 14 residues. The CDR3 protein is CASSLGRMDTEAFF. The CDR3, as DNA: TGTGCCAGCAGCTTGGGCCGTATGGACACTGAAGCTTTCTTT.

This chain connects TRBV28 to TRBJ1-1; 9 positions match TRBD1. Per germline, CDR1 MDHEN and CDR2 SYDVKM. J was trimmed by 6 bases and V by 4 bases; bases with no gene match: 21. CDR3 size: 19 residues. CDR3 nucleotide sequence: TGTGCCAGCAGTTCCTCAAGCTGGGGAGGGACAGGGAAATTCTCTGAAGCTTTCTTT. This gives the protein CASSSSSWGGTGKFSEAFF.

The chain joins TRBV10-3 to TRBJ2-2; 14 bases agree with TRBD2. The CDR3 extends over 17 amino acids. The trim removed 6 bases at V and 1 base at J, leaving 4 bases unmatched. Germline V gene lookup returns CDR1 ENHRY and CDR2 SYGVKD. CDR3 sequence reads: CAIRTGLAGENTGELFF. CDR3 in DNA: TGTGCCATCAGGACGGGACTAGCGGGAGAGAACACCGGGGAGCTGTTTTTT.

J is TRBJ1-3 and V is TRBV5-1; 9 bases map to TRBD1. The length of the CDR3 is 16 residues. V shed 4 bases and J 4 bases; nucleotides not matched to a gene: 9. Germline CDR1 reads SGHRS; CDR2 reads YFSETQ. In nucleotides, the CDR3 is TGCGCCAGCAGCCCAGCCCGGGACAGGGTGGGAAACACCATATATTTT. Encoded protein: CASSPARDRVGNTIYF. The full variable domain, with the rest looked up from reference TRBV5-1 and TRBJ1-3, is KAGVTQTPRYLIKTRGQQVTLSCSPISGHRSVSWYQQTPGQGLQFLFEYFSETQRNKGNFPGRFSGRQFSNSRSEMNVSTLELGDSALYLCASSPARDRVGNTIYFGEGSWLTVV.

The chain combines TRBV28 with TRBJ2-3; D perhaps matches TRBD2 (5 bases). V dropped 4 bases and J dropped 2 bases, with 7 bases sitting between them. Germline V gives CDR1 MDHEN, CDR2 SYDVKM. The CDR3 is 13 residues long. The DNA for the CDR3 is TGTGCCAGCAGTTGGCGGGCCACAGATACGCAGTATTTT. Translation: CASSWRATDTQYF.

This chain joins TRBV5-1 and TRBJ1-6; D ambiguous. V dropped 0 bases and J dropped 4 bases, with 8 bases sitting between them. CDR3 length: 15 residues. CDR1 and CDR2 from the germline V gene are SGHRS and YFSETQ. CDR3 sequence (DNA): TGCGCCAGCAGCTTGGGTCGTGTATATAATTCACCCCTCCACTTT. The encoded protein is CASSLGRVYNSPLHF.

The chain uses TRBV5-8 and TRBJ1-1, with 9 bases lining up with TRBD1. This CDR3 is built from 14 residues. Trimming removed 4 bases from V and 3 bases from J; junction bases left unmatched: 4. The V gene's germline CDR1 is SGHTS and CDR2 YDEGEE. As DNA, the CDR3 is TGTGCCAGCAGCAAGGGACAGGGCCACACTGAAGCTTTCTTT. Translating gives CASSKGQGHTEAFF.

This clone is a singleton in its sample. The CDR3 here is CASSQESSTPYEQYF. The DNA of the CDR3 is TGCGCCAGCAGCCAGGAGTCCTCTACCCCCTACGAGCAGTACTTC. The chain couples TRBV4-1 to TRBJ2-7, with D unclear. V was trimmed by 3 bases and J by 2 bases, leaving 14 bases between them. CDR3 size: 15 residues. Germline V gene sequence: CDR1 MGHRA, CDR2 YSYEKL.

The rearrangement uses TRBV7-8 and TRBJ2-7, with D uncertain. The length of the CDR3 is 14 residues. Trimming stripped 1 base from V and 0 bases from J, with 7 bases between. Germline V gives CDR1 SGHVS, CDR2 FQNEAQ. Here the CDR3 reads CASSLESGSYEQYF. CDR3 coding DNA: TGTGCCAGCAGCTTAGAATCAGGCTCCTACGAGCAGTACTTC.

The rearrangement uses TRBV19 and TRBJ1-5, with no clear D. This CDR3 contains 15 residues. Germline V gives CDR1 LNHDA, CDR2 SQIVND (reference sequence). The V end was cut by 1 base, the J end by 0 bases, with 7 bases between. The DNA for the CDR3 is TGTGCCAGTAGTATAGGGAGTTATAGCAATCAGCCCCAGCATTTT. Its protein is CASSIGSYSNQPQHF.

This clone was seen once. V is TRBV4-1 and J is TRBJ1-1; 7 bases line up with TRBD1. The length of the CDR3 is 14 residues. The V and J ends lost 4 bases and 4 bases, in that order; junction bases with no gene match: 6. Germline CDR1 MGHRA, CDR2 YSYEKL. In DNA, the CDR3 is TGCGCCAGCAGCCGCGGACAGGACGTCACTGAAGCTTTCTTT. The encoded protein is CASSRGQDVTEAFF.

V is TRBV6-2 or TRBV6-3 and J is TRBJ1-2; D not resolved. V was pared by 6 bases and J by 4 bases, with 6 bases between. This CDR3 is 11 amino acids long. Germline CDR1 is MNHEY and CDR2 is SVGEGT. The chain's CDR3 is CASSGLYGYTF. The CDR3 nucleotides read TGTGCCAGCAGCGGGCTCTATGGCTACACCTTC.

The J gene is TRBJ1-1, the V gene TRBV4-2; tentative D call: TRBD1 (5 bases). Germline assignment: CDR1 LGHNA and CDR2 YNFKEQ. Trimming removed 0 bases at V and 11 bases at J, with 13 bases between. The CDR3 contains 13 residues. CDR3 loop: CASSQDGGVGAFF. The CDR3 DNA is TGTGCCAGCAGCCAAGATGGAGGGGTGGGCGCTTTCTTT.